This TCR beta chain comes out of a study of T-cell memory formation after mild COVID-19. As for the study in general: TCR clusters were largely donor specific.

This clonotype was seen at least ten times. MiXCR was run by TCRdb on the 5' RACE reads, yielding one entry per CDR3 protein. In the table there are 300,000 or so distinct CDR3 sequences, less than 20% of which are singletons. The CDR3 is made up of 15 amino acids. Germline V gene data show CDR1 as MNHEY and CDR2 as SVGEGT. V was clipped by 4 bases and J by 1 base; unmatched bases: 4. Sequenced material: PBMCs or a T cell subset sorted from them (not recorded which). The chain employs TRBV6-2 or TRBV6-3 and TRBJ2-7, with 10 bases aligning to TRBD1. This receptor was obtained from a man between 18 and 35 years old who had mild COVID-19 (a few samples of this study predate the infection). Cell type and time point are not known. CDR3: CASSSWDRGSYEQYV. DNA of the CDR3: TGTGCCAGCAGTTCCTGGGACAGGGGTTCCTACGAGCAGTACGTC.